This entry describes one T cell receptor (beta chain). Antigen specificity is unknown. Germline V gene sequence: CDR1 MDHEN, CDR2 SYDVKM. The V and J ends lost 4 bases and 9 bases respectively, with 16 bases between them. The CDR3 contains 14 residues. Isolating PBMCs gave at least 6 million of these cells per sample. This record belongs to a study of blood T cells in healthy people across ages. Study-wide points: A strong correlation between TCR beta diversity and naive T cell percentage was seen. It was the long-lived donors that had more naive CD4+ cells and higher diversity than aged donors. Per million T cells, the diversity of TCR beta decreased roughly linearly as age advanced.

A second about 7 to 11 cycle PCR used barcoded and J-beta primers. TCRdb passed the 5' RACE reads through MiXCR, listing each CDR3 protein once. The data contain hundreds of thousands of distinct CDR3 sequences, roughly 53% of them singletons. The sequencing input was blood. The chain carries TRBV28 and TRBJ2-1; TRBD2 might be the D (5 bases). The TCR originated in a man in his sixties in good health. The CDR3 sequence is CASSSPNEGGEQFF. In DNA, the CDR3 is TGTGCCAGCAGTTCCCCCAACGAGGGTGGTGAGCAGTTCTTC.